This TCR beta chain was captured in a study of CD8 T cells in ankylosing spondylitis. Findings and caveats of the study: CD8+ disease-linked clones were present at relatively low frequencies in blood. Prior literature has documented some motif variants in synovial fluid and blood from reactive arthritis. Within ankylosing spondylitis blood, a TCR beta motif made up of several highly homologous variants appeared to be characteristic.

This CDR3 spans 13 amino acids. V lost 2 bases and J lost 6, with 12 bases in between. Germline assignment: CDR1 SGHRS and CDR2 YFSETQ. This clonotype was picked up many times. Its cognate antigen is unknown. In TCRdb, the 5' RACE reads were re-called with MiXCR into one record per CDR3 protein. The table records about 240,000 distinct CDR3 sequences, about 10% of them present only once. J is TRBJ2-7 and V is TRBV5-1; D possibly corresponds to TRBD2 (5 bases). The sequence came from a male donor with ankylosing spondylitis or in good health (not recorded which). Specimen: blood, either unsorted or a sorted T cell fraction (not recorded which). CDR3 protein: CASSFSTRGEQYF. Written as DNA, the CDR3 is TGCGCCAGCAGCTTTTCTACTAGAGGCGAGCAGTACTTC.